This entry features one T cell receptor (beta chain) sequence. Its antigen remains undetermined. No quality values exist for individual bases; no much larger clone is one base distant. The data were taken from a study of cytomegalovirus exposure and HLA in healthy donors (dated by TCRdb to 2017 to 2019). Some background on the complete study: An earlier analysis of about 560 of the donors reported approximately 260 Gb of sequence data and around 120 million unique TCR beta sequences obtained from approximately 180 million T cells. An early release that covered approximately 600 HLA-typed donors contained around 300 gigabases of sequencing data and tens of millions of unique TCR sequences. The genetic ancestry cluster associated with self-reported Caucasian donors included 81% of the 300 to 450 genotyped donors. The aim of the study was to test whether cataloging public T cell receptors could identify signatures of past pathogen exposure. The study used immunosequencing to profile the T cell repertoires of hundreds of subjects and linked those repertoires to cytomegalovirus serostatus. A separate validation cohort of about 110 different subjects was used in addition to the roughly 720-subject first cohort. To predict cytomegalovirus infection status, the study combined high-throughput TCR immunosequencing, statistical association of individual TCRs with disease status, and machine learning. To study patterns of TCR occurrence, a later analysis re-analyzed previously published TCR beta repertoires from just over 650 donors and added high-resolution HLA genotyping. The later analysis used no new phenotypic data to find candidate immune exposures, relying instead on TCR beta sequences and their occurrence across donors. An earlier analysis of 500 to 750 of the donors applied high-throughput TCR beta sequencing to assess whether each TCR beta V gene segment acted as functional or pseudogenic. Alongside the repertoire data, information on donor age, sex, ethnicity and CMV serostatus was compiled. In a later genetic analysis, genome-wide SNP genotypes for 398 of the 666 donors were used, and that subset was treated as a discovery cohort. All discovery cohort repertoires had been generated on a single sequencing platform. Both class I and class II loci were covered by HLA typing, at four-digit resolution. Typing coverage differed by locus: A, B, C, DRB1 and DQB1 were typed in roughly 629-630 donors, DQA1 in approximately 520, DPA1 in 600 to 610, and DPB1 in just under 490. Several DR-DQ haplotypes were treated as single units for association and clustering because of strong linkage in the cohort. Among 300 to 500 genotyped donors of the cohort, an average of approximately 220,000 unique TCR beta nucleotide sequences was sequenced per donor, of which about 18% were non-productive.

Study-wide conclusions, independent of this receptor: The study listed 164 TCR beta chains as associated with cytomegalovirus. Because some donors lacked HLA typing at each locus, the association tests relied only on the typed subset. A further reported finding was that TCR beta sequences accurately predicted the HLA-A and HLA-B alleles for most subjects in the first cohort. Several of the top co-occurrence clusters appeared to be linked to parvovirus B19, influenza, CMV and Epstein-Barr virus, according to a later analysis. When HLA alleles, especially DR and DQ, strongly co-occurred, attributing TCR associations to individual alleles was difficult. Only TCR beta chains were sequenced in this cohort, and the absence of alpha or paired-chain data limited detectable features. Presence/absence analyses assumed roughly uniform sequencing depth across donors, an assumption that may not hold. A later analysis associated about 16,000 TCR beta sequences with specific HLA alleles at a false discovery rate of 0.05. In a later analysis, TCR association rates were found to vary across HLA loci, with the most associated TCRs seen for DRB1 alleles and the fewest for HLA-C alleles. Most TCR sequences were observed very rarely across donors, whereas some public TCRs were present in many individuals. The authors suggested that the approach could potentially be generalized to other disease states and immunological phenotypes. Because the 87-base-pair reads could not distinguish some IMGT-functional V segments, including TRBV6-2 and TRBV6-3, those segments were excluded. In both the original and validation cohorts, the classifier was reported to diagnose cytomegalovirus status with high specificity and sensitivity. In vitro tests confirmed that three of the cytomegalovirus-associated TCR beta chains recognize cytomegalovirus antigens. In a later genetic analysis, fewer N-insertions in productive TCRs were reported among donors in an Asian-associated ancestry cluster than the roughly 670-donor mean. Linkage disequilibrium might explain the correlated functional status among segregating V segments, but an unknown experimental factor could not be excluded. In an earlier analysis of roughly 500 of the donors, most TCR beta V segments appeared in productive rearrangements about 90% or about 30% of the time, broadly matching IMGT annotations. The earlier analysis of almost 600 of the donors excluded some 16 rarely observed V segments, including chromosome 9 orphons, because counts were too low. A cluster of highly shared sequence variants was judged likely to be a technical artifact of the sequencing pipeline. CMV serostatus was the only immune exposure information available for the cohort. A later analysis found that most CMV-associated TCR beta chains appeared HLA-restricted, with HLA associations seemingly driven largely by CMV exposure. V-gene and J-gene trimming of TCR beta chains was associated with a missense DCLRE1C variant in a later genetic analysis, and the association was replicated in an independent cohort. A later analysis found that HLA-associated TCR beta chains were more clonally expanded and had lower generation probabilities than equally common non-associated chains.

Library prep was done by the immunoSEQ multiplex PCR assay. A mixture of 60 forward primers for TCR Vbeta segments and 13 reverse primers for TCR Jbeta segments was used in the multiplex PCR. Amplification of the CDR3 region of rearranged TCR beta genes was performed with a multiplex PCR assay on genomic DNA. Amplified TCR beta libraries were sequenced as 87-base-pair reads on the Illumina HiSeq System. The source study handled its data this way. In a later analysis, about 80 million unique TCR beta chains were counted across the 666 repertoires, and roughly 10 million of these chains were shared by at least two donors. Raw reads were error-corrected and collapsed into unique sequences by a nearest-neighbor algorithm in which closely related sequences were merged to remove PCR and sequencing errors. CDR3 sequences were aligned to IMGT reference sequences to assign V, D and J gene segments. For a sequence to be retained, a match of at least six nucleotides was required to both a V gene segment and a J gene segment. A rearrangement counted as productive if the CDR3 had no stop codons and remained in frame with V and J, and every other rearrangement counted as non-productive. CDR3 was defined according to IMGT convention as the region running from the second conserved V-encoded cysteine to the conserved J-encoded phenylalanine. The earlier analysis of about 590 of the donors excluded sequences that lacked an unambiguous match to a single V gene segment. An earlier analysis of several hundred of the donors classified V segments as functional when productive rearrangements were above 56.7% and as segregating when the standard deviation between donors was above 5%. To diagnose cytomegalovirus status from the catalog of TCR beta chain sequences, a statistical classification framework was built. V and J gene assignment, in a later analysis, came from comparing TCR nucleotide sequences with IMGT/GENE-DB human TR gene sequences. Using the TCRdist pipeline, a later analysis assigned CDR3 sequences along with most-parsimonious VDJ recombination scenarios. In a later analysis, each TCR beta chain was defined by its CDR3 amino acid sequence together with its V-gene family, and reads without a unique V-gene family were excluded. To address suspected cross-contamination and a sequencing artifact, a later analysis removed 550 to 750 highly shared, low-generation-probability nucleotide sequences. In a later analysis, a clonal expansion index for each public chain was calculated from normalized within-repertoire ranks of inferred template counts. Generation probabilities in a later analysis came from a VDJ recombination model fitted to out-of-frame rearrangements, and those results were checked against IGoR. Hypergeometric tests were used in a later analysis to score TCR-TCR, TCR-HLA and TCR-CMV co-occurrence, with a repertoire-size bias correction applied to the TCR pairs. A later analysis estimated false discovery rates by permuting HLA or CMV assignments 20 times. A later analysis grouped co-occurring TCRs with DBSCAN, adding TCRdist sequence similarity when clustering within HLA-allele-positive subsets. For co-occurrence clustering, repertoires with fewer than 30,000 or more than 120,000 public chains were excluded, along with 5 or 6 repertoires with anomalous nucleotide sharing. The clones in this table, taken by TCRdb from immuneACCESS, are in-frame only. Not every clone is retained; where verified, under half of the shortfall comes from an unresolved V gene, and the cause of the rest is unknown. V, J and clone size reflect that table, while D and trimming were determined from the DNA. The sample profile shows some 140,000 clones; approximately 61% of them were found once. The top ten clonotypes cover over 1.5% of the sample.

The cohort consisted of some 670 healthy bone marrow donors. At the time of sampling, all cohort members were nominally healthy, though unrecorded immune exposures were likely present. CMV serostatus was recorded as positive for 289 and negative for about 50% of the 666 cohort members, whereas no CMV serostatus was recorded for the donor in question. Every donor gave a peripheral blood sample, and the peripheral blood mononuclear cells from that sample were used for TCR beta sequencing. The Qiagen DNeasy Blood Extraction Kit was used to extract genomic DNA from the blood cell samples. The germline V gene (reference sequence) provides CDR1 SGHNT and CDR2 YYREEE. Its CDR3 holds 15 amino acids, cysteine through phenylalanine. Only the CDR3 region is kept as DNA, spanning 45 bases read in frame from base 1. The germline ends are 11 bases apart after V is trimmed by 1 base and J by 0 bases.

The sample was PBMCs. This receptor was obtained from a human donor in good health. The receptor chain draws on TRBV5-4 and TRBJ2-7, with TRBD1 tentatively as D gene (5 bases match). The CDR3 corresponds to CASSLPGWISYEQYF. Here is the DNA: TGTGCCAGCAGCTTGCCAGGGTGGATCTCCTACGAGCAGTACTTC. The reference TRBV5-4 and TRBJ2-7 proteins fill in what lies around the CDR3, so the full variable domain reads ETGVTQSPTHLIKTRGQQVTLRCSSQSGHNTVSWYQQALGQGPQFIFQYYREEENGRGNFPPRFSGLQFPNYSSELNVNALELDDSALYLCASSLPGWISYEQYFGPGTRLTVT.